These 9 T cell receptor beta chains were all obtained from the same sample, sequenced in a study of blood T cell repertoires in COVID-19. Sequencing used immunoSEQ multiplex PCR; TCRdb keeps in-frame clones, though not all of them. This table has 260,000 or so clones, around 82% appearing once. The material sequenced was peripheral blood. These receptors were collected from a human donor in a cohort sampled during active COVID-19.

In its sample, this clone was seen many times. The chain joins TRBV10-1 to TRBJ1-1; a weak D match, TRBD1 (6 bases). The CDR3 is 14 residues long. Germline V gives CDR1 WNHNN, CDR2 SYGVQD (reference sequence). V lost 4 bases and J lost 10, with 19 bases in between. CDR3 sequence (DNA): TGCGCCAGCAGTGGGGACACGCAGGGCAGCGGAGCTTTCTTT. Translation gives CASSGDTQGSGAFF.

The chain combines TRBV7-9 with TRBJ2-7; the match to TRBD1 covers 9 bases. The CDR3 has 11 amino acids. After removal of 6 bases from V and 10 bases from J, the junction contained 4 bases not matched to a gene. Germline-derived CDR1 and CDR2 are SEHNR and FQNEAQ (reference sequence). The CDR3 region is CASSQGQGQYF. The CDR3 DNA follows: TGTGCCAGCAGTCAGGGACAGGGACAGTACTTC.

V usage is TRBV27 and J usage is TRBJ2-3; 9 positions match TRBD2. V lost 4 bases to trimming and J lost 3 bases; unmatched junction nucleotides: 11. The CDR3 sequence is 17 residues long. Germline CDR1 and CDR2: MNHEY and SMNVEV (reference sequence). The CDR3 DNA is TGTGCCAGCAGTTCCCCACGCGGGAGGGCCAGTACAGATACGCAGTATTTT. Translated: CASSSPRGRASTDTQYF.

This clone was seen once. This chain uses TRBV2 with TRBJ2-1; D might be TRBD2 (6 bases). Trimming left V 6 bases short and J 9 bases short, with 15 bases between. This CDR3 is built from 13 residues. Germline lookup yields CDR1 SNHLY and CDR2 FYNNEI. The CDR3 DNA is TGTGCCAGCAGAGCGGGTACTAGCATTGAGCAGTTCTTC. This encodes CASRAGTSIEQFF.

Comments on this clone: Other DNA sequences in the sample encode the same CDR3. The chain links TRBV9 to TRBJ2-2, with TRBD2 matching over 7 bases. The CDR3 runs 16 residues. J gave up 0 bases and V 0 bases, and 2 bases lay outside the gene matches. CDR1 SGDLS and CDR2 YYNGEE come from the germline V gene. Here the CDR3 DNA reads TGTGCCAGCAGCGTAGGACTAGCCGCGAACACCGGGGAGCTGTTTTTT. Translation gives CASSVGLAANTGELFF.

The V gene is TRBV6-5, the J gene TRBJ2-5; D ambiguous. Germline V gene data show CDR1 as MNHEY and CDR2 as SVGAGI. There are 13 residues in the CDR3. Between the trimmed V and J ends, which lost 7 bases and 0 bases, there was a span of 9 bases. CDR3 DNA sequence: TGTGCCAGCACGGGTTATAACCAAGAGACCCAGTACTTC. Protein: CASTGYNQETQYF.

This clone appeared a few times. The sample holds other DNA sequences that translate to the same CDR3. The V and J genes are TRBV3-1 (or the pseudogene TRBV3-2) and TRBJ1-1, with TRBD1 matching over 7 bases. CDR3 length: 13 residues. Per the germline V gene, CDR1 is LGHDT and CDR2 is YNNKEL (reference sequence). V lost 4 bases to trimming and J lost 4 bases; unmatched junction nucleotides: 3. The CDR3, as DNA: TGTGCCAGCAGCCCCAGGGGGGCCACTGAAGCTTTCTTT. Its translation: CASSPRGATEAFF.

This clone was seen once. The DNA of the CDR3 is TGCAGTGCTAGTGCCACGCCTAGCGGGCAAGAGACCCAGTACTTC. Its protein product is CSASATPSGQETQYF. This rearrangement joins TRBV20-1 to TRBJ2-5; 8 nucleotides agree with TRBD2. V was pared by 3 bases and J by 2 bases, with 8 bases of the junction left unmatched. This CDR3 comprises 15 residues. The germline V gene encodes CDR1 DFQATT and CDR2 SNEGSKA (reference sequence).

V and J are TRBV9 and TRBJ2-3, with TRBD2 identical over 8 bases. The trim removed 4 bases at V and 4 bases at J, leaving 14 bases unmatched. This CDR3 is 17 amino acids long. Germline-derived CDR1 and CDR2 are SGDLS and YYNGEE. CDR3 protein: CASSSGGGLANSDTQYF. The CDR3 DNA is TGTGCCAGCAGCTCGGGGGGCGGACTAGCCAATTCAGATACGCAGTATTTT.